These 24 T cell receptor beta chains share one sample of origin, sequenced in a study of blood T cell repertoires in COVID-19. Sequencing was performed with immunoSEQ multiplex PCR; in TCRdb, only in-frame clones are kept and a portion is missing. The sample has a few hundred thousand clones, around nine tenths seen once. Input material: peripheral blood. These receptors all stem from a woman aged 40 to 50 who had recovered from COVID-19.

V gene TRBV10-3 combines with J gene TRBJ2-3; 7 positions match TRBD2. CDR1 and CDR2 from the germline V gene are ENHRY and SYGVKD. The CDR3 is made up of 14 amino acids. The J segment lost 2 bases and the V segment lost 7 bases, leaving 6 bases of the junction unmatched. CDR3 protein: CAIILAQNTDTQYF. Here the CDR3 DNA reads TGTGCCATCATACTAGCGCAAAACACAGATACGCAGTATTTT.

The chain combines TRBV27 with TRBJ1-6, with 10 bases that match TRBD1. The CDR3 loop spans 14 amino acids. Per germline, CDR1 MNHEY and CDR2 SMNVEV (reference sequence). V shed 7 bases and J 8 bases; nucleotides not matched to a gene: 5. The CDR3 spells CASTPGTGDSPLHF. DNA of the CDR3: TGTGCCAGCACCCCCGGGACAGGGGATTCACCCCTCCACTTT.

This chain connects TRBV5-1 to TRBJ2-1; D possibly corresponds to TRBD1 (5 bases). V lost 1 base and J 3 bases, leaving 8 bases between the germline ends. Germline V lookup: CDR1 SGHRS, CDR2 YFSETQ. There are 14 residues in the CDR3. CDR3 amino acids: CASSLRQLYNEQFF. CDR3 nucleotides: TGCGCCAGCAGCTTGCGACAGCTCTACAATGAGCAGTTCTTC. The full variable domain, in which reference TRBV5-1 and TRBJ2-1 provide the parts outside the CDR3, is KAGVTQTPRYLIKTRGQQVTLSCSPISGHRSVSWYQQTPGQGLQFLFEYFSETQRNKGNFPGRFSGRQFSNSRSEMNVSTLELGDSALYLCASSLRQLYNEQFFGPGTRLTVL.

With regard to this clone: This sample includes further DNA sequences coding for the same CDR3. Here the CDR3 DNA reads TGTGCCAGCCGGGACGGAGCGGGAGAGCAGTACTTC. Its protein product is CASRDGAGEQYF. The V call is TRBV6-5, the J call TRBJ2-7; 7 bases align to TRBD2. There are 12 residues in the CDR3. Germline V gene data show CDR1 as MNHEY and CDR2 as SVGAGI. V shed 8 bases and J 7 bases; nucleotides not matched to a gene: 8.

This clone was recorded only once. CDR3 region: CASSYSGRAGETQYF. The DNA of the CDR3 is TGTGCCAGCAGTTACTCCGGACGGGCGGGGGAGACCCAGTACTTC. The J gene is TRBJ2-5, the V gene TRBV6-5, with D perhaps TRBD2 (6 bases). This CDR3 region has 15 residues. Trimming pared 0 bases from V and 5 bases from J, leaving 13 bases between. Per the germline V gene, CDR1 is MNHEY and CDR2 is SVGAGI.

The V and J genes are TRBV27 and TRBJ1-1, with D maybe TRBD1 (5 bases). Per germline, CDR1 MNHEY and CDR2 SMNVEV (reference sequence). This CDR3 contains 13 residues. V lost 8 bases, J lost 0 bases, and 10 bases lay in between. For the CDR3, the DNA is TGTGCCAGCTCGACAGAGTTGAACACTGAAGCTTTCTTT. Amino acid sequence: CASSTELNTEAFF.

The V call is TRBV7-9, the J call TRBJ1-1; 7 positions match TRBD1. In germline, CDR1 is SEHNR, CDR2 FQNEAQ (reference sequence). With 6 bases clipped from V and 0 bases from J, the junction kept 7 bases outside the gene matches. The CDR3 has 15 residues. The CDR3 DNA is TGTGCCAGCAGGCCCAGGGACAGCCTGAACACTGAAGCTTTCTTT. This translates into CASRPRDSLNTEAFF. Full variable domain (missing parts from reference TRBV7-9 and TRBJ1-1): DTGVSQNPRHKITKRGQNVTFRCDPISEHNRLYWYRQTLGQGPEFLTYFQNEAQLEKSRLLSDRFSAERPKGSFSTLEIQRTEQGDSAMYLCASRPRDSLNTEAFFGQGTRLTVV.

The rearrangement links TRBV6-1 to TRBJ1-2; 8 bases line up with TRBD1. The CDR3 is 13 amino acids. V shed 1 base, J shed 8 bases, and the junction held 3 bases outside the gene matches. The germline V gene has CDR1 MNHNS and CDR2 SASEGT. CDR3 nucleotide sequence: TGTGCCAGCAGTGAAGGGACAGGGAAGGGCTACACCTTC. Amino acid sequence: CASSEGTGKGYTF.

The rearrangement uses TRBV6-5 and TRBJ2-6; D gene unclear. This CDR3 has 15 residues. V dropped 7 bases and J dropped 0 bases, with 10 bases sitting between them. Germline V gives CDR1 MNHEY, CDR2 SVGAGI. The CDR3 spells CASISWSSGANVLTF. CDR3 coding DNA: TGTGCCAGCATAAGCTGGAGCTCTGGGGCCAACGTCCTGACTTTC.

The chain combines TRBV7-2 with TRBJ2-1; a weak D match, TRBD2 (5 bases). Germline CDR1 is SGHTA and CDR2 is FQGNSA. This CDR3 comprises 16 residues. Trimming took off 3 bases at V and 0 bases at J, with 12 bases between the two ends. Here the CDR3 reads CASSFYGESSYNEQFF. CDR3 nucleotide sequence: TGTGCCAGCAGCTTTTACGGGGAGAGCTCCTACAATGAGCAGTTCTTC.

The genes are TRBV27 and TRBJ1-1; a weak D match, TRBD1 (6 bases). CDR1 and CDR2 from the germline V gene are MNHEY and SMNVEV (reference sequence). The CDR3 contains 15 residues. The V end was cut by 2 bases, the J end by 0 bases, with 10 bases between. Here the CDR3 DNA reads TGTGCCAGCAGTTTAGGGACAAGTGTGAACACTGAAGCTTTCTTT. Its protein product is CASSLGTSVNTEAFF.

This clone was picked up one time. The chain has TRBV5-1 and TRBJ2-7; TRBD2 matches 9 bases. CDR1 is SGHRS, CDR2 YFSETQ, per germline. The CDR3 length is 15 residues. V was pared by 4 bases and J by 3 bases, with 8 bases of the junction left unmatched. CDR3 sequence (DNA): TGCGCCAGCAGCGGATCAGCGGGAGGCCACTACGAGCAGTACTTC. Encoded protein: CASSGSAGGHYEQYF.

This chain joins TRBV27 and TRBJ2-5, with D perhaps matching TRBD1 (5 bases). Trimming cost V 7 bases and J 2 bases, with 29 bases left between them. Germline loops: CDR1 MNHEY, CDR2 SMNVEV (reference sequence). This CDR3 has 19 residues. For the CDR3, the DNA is TGTGCCAGCAACATGGGGCCGGAGACGGGCCCACCTCCTCAAGAGACCCAGTACTTC. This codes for CASNMGPETGPPPQETQYF.

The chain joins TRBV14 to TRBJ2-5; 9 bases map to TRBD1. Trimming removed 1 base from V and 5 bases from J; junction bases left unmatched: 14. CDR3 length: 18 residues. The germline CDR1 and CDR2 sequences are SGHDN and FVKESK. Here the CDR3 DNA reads TGTGCCAGCAGCCAAGGGGCGAGCCCCACAGGGGGCGCGGAGACCCAGTACTTC. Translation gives CASSQGASPTGGAETQYF.

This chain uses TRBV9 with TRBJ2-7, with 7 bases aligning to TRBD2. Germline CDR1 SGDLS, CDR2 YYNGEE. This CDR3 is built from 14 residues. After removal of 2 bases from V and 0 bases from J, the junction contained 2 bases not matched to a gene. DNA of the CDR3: TGTGCCAGCAGCGTGGGAGGGAACTCCTACGAGCAGTACTTC. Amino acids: CASSVGGNSYEQYF.

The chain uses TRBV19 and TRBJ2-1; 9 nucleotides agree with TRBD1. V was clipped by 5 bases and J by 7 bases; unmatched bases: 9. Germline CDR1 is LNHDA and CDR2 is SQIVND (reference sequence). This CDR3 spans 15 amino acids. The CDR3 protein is CASSPGQGRRNEQFF. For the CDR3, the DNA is TGTGCCAGTAGTCCGGGACAGGGCCGTCGGAATGAGCAGTTCTTC.

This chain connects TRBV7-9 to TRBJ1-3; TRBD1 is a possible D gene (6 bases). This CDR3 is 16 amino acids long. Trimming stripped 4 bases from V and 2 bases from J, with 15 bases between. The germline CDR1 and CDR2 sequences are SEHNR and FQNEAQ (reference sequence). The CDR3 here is CASSSQAGVAGNTIYF. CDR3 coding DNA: TGTGCCAGCAGCTCACAGGCAGGGGTTGCTGGAAACACCATATATTTT.

CDR3 protein: CATSKTSGSYEQYF. DNA for the CDR3: TGTGCCACCAGCAAAACTAGCGGGAGCTACGAGCAGTACTTC. The chain carries TRBV15 and TRBJ2-7; 11 bases line up with TRBD2. Germline values: CDR1 LNHNV, CDR2 YYDKDF (reference sequence). The CDR3 runs 14 residues. V shed 4 bases, J shed 3 bases, and the junction held 2 bases outside the gene matches. Full variable domain (rest looked up from reference TRBV15 and TRBJ2-7): DAMVIQNPRYQVTQFGKPVTLSCSQTLNHNVMYWYQQKSSQAPKLLFHYYDKDFNNEADTPDNFQSRRPNTSFCFLDIRSPGLGDTAMYLCATSKTSGSYEQYFGPGTRLTVT.

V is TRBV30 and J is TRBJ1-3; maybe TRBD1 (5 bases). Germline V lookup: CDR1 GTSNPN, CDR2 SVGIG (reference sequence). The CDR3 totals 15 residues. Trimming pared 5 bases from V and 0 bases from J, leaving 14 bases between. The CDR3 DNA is TGTGCCTGGGGTCCGCAGGGTAACTCTGGAAACACCATATATTTT. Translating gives CAWGPQGNSGNTIYF.

CDR3 DNA: TGTGCCAGCAGCTTAGATCTAGCGCTCACCGGGGAGCTGTTTTTT. It is translated as CASSLDLALTGELFF. This rearrangement joins TRBV7-6 to TRBJ2-2; D may be TRBD2 (6 bases). The germline gives CDR1 SGHVS, CDR2 FNYEAQ. The CDR3 spans 15 residues. The V and J ends lost 1 base and 4 bases respectively, with 10 bases between them.

The CDR3, as DNA: TGTGCCAGCAGCCGACCCCCAGGACTAGCGGGAGCCGGGGAGCTGTTTTTT. It specifies CASSRPPGLAGAGELFF. The chain recombines TRBV28 with TRBJ2-2, with 13 bases matching TRBD2. Per the germline V gene, CDR1 is MDHEN and CDR2 is SYDVKM. J lost 6 bases, V lost 6 bases, and 10 bases had no gene match. The CDR3 contains 17 residues.

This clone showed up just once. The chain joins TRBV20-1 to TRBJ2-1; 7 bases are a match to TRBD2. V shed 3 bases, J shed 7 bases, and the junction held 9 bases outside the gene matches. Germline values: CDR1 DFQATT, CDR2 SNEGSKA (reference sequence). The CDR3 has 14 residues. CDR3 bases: TGCAGTGCTAGTAGGAGGGAGGGCCAGAATGAGCAGTTCTTC. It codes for CSASRREGQNEQFF.

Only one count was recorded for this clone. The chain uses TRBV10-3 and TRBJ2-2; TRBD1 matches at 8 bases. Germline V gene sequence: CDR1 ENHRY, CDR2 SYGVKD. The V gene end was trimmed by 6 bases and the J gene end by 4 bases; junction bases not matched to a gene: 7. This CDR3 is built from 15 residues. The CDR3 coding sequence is TGTGCCATCAGATCCGGACAGGGTCGCACCGGGGAGCTGTTTTTT. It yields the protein CAIRSGQGRTGELFF.

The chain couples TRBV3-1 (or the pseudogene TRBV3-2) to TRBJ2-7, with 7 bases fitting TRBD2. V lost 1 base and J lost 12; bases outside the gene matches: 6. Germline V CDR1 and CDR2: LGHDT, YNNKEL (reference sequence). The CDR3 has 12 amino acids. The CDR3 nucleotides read TGTGCCAGCAGCCAAGGGGTAAGCGGGACGTACTTC. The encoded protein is CASSQGVSGTYF.